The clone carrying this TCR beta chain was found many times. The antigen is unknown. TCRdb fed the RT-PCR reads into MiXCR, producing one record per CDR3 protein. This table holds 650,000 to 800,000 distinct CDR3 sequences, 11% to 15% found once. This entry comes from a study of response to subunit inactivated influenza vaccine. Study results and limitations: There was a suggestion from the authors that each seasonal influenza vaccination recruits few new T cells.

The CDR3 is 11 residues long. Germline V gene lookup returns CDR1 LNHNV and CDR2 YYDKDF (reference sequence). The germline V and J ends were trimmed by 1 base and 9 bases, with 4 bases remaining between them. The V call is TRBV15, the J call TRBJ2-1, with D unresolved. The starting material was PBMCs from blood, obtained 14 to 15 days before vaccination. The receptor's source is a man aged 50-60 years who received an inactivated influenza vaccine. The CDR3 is CATSRGGEQFF. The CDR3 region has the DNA TGTGCCACCAGCAGAGGTGGTGAGCAGTTCTTC.